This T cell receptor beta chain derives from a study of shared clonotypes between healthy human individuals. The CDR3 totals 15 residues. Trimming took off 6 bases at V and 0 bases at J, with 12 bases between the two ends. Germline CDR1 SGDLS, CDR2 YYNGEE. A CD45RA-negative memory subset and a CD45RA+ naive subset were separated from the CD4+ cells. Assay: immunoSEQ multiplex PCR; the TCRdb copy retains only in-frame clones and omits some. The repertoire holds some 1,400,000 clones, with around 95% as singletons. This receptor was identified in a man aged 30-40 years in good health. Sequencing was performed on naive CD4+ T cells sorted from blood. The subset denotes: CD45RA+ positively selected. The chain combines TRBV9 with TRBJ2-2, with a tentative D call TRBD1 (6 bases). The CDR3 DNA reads TGTGCCAGCAACTCCAAGGGGGCGAACACCGGGGAGCTGTTTTTT. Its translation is CASNSKGANTGELFF.